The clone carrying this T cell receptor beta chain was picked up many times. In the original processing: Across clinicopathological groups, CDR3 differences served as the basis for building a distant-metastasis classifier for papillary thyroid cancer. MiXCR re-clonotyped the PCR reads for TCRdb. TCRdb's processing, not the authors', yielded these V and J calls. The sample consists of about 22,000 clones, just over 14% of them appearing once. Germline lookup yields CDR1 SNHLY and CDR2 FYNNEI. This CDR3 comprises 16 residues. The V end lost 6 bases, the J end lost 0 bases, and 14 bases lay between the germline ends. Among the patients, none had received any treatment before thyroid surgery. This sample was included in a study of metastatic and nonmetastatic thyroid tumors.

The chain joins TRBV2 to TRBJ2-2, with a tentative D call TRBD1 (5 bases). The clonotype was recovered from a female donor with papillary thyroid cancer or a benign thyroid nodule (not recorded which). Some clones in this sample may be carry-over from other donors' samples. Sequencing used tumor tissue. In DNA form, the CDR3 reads TGTGCCAGCAGAGCGCCGATACAGGCGAACACCGGGGAGCTGTTTTTT. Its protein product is CASRAPIQANTGELFF.